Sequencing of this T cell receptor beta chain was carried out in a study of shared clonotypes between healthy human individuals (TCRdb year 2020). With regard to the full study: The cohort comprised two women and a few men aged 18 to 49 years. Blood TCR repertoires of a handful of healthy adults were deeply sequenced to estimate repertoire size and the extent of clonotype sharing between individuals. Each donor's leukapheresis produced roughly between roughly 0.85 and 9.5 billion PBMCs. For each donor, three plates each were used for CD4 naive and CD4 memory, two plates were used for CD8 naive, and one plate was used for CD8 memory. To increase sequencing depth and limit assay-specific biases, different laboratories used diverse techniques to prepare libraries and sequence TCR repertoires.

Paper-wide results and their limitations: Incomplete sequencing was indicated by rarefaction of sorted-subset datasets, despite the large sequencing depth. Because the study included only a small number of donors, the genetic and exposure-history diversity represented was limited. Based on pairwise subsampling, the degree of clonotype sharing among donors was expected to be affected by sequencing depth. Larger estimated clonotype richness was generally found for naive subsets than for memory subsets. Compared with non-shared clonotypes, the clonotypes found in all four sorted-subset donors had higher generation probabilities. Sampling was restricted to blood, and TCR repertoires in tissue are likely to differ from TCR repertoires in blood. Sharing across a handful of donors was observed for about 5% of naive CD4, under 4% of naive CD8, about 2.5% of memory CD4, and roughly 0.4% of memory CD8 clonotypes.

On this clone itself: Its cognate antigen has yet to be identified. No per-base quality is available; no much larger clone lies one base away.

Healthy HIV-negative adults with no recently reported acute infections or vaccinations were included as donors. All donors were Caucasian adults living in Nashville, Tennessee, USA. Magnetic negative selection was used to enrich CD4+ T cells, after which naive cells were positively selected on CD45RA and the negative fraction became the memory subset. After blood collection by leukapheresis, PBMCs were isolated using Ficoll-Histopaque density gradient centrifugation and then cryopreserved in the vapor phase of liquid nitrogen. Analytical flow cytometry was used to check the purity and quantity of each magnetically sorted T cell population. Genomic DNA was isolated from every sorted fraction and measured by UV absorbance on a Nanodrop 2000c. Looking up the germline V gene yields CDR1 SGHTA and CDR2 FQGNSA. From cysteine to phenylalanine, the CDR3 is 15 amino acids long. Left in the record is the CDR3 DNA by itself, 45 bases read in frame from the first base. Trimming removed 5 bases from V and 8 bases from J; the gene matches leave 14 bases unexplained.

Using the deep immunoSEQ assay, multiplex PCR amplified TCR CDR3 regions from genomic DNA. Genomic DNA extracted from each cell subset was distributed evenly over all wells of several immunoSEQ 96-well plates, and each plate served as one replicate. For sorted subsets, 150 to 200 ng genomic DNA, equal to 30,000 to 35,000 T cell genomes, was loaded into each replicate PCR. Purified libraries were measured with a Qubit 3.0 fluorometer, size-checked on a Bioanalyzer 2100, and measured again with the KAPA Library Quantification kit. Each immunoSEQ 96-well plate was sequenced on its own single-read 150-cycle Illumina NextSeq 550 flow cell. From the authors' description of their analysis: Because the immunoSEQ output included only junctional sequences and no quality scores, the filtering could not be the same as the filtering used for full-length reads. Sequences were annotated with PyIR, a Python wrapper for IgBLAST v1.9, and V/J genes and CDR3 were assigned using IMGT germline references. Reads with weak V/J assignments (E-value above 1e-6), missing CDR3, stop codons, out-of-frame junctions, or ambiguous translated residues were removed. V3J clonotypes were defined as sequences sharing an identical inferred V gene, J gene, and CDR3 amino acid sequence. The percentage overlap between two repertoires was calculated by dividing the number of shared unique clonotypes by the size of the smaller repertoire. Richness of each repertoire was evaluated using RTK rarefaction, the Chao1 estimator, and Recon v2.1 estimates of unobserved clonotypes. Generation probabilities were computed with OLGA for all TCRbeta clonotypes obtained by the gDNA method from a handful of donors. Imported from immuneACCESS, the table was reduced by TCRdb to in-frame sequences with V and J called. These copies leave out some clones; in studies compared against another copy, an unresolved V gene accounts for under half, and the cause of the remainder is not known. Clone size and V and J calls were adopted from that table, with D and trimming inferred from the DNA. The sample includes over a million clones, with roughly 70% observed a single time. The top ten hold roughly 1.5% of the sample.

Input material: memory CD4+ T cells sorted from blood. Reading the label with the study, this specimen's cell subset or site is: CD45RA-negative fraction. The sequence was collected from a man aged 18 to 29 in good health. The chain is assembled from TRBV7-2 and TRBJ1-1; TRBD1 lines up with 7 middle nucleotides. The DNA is TGTGCCAGCAGCCCAACCTTCGGGACAGCCGAGGAAGCTTTCTTT. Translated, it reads CASSPTFGTAEEAFF.